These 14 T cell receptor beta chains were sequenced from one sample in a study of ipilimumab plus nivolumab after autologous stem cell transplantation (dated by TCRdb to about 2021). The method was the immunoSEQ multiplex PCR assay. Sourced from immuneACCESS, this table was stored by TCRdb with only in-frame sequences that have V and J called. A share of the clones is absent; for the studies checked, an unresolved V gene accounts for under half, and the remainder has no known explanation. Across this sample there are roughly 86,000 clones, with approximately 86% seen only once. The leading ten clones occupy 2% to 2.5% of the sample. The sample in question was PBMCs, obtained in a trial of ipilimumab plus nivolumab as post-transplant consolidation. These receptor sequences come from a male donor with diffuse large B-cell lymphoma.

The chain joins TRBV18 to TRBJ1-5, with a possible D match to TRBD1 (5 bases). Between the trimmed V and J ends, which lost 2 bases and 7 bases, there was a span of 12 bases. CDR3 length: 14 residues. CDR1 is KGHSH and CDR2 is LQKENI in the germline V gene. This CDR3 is CASSPAGPHQPQHF. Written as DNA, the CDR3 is TGTGCCAGCTCACCAGCGGGACCCCACCAGCCCCAGCATTTT.

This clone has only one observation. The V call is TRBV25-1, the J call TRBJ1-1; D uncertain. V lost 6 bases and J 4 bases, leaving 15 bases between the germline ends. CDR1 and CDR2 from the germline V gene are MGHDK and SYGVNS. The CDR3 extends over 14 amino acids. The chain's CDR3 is CASRTWVSGTEAFF. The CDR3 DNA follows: TGTGCCAGCAGGACTTGGGTTAGCGGCACTGAAGCTTTCTTT.

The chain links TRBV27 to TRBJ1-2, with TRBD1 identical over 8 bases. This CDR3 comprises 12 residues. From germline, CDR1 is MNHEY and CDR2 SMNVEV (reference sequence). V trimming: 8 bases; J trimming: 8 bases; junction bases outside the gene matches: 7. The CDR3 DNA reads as TGTGCCAGCGGTTGGACAGGGCGAGGCTACACCTTC. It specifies CASGWTGRGYTF.

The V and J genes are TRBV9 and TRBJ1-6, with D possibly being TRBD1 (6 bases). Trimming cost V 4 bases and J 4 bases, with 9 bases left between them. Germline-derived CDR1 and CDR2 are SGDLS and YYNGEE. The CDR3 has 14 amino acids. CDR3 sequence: CASSRTAYNSPLHF. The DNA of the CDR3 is TGTGCCAGCAGCCGGACAGCGTATAATTCACCCCTCCACTTT.

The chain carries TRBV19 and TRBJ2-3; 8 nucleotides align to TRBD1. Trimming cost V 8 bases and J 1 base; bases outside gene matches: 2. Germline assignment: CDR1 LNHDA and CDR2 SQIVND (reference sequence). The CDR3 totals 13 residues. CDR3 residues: CASGQGRTDTQYF. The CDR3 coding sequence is TGTGCCAGTGGACAGGGCCGCACAGATACGCAGTATTTT. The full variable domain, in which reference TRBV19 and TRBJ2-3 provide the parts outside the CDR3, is DGGITQSPKYLFRKEGQNVTLSCEQNLNHDAMYWYRQDPGQGLRLIYYSQIVNDFQKGDIAEGYSVSREKKESFPLTVTSAQKNPTAFYLCASGQGRTDTQYFGPGTRLTVL.

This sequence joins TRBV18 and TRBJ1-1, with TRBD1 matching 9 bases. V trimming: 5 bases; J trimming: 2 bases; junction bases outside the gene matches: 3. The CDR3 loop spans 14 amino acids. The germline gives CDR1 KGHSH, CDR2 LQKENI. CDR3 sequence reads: CASSRDRDNTEAFF. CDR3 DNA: TGTGCCAGCTCAAGGGACAGGGACAACACTGAAGCTTTCTTT.

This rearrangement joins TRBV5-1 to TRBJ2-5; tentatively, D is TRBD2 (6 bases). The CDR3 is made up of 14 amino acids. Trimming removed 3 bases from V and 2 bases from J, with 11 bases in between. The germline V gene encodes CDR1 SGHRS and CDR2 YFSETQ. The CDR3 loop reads CASSSGLRQETQYF. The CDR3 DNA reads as TGCGCCAGCAGCTCGGGACTGCGACAAGAGACCCAGTACTTC.

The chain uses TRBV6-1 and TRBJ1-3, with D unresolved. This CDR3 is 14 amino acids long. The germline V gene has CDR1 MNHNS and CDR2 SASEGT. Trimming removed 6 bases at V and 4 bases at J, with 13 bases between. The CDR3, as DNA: TGTGCCAGCAGGGAGGCAGGTACCGGAAACACCATATATTTT. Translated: CASREAGTGNTIYF.

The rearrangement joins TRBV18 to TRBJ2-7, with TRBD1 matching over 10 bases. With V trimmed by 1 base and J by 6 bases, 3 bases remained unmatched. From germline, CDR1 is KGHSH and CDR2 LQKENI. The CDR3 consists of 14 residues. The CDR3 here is CASSPRDRGAEQYF. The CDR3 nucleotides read TGTGCCAGCTCACCACGGGACAGGGGTGCCGAGCAGTACTTC.

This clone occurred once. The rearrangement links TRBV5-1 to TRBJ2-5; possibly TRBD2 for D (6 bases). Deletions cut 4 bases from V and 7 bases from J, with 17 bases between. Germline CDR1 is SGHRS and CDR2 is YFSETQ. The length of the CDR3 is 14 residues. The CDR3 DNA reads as TGCGCCAGCAGCGTGGGAGGAGATGGTAGGACCCAGTACTTC. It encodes CASSVGGDGRTQYF.

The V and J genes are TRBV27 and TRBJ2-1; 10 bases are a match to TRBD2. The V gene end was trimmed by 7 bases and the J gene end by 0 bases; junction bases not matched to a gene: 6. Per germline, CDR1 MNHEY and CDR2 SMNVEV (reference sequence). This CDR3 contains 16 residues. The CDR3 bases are TGTGCCAGCAACGGGGCTAGCGGGGGCTCCTACAATGAGCAGTTCTTC. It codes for CASNGASGGSYNEQFF.

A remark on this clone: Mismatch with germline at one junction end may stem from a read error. CDR3 coding DNA: TGTGCCAGCAGCTTGGATGCGGCCTACGAGCAGTACTTC. As protein: CASSLDAAYEQYF. The chain is built from TRBV5-3 and TRBJ2-7; D call uncertain. TRBV5-3 is designated an ORF whose function remains uncertain. The CDR3 consists of 13 residues.

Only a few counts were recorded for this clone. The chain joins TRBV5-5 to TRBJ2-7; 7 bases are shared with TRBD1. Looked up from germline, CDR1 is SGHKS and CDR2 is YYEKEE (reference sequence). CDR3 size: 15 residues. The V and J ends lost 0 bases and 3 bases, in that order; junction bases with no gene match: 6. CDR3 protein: CASSLEGDSFYEQYF. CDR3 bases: TGTGCCAGCAGCTTGGAAGGGGACAGTTTCTACGAGCAGTACTTC.

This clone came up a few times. The CDR3 region has the DNA TGCGCCAGCAGCTTGCGCGGTATCTCTGGAAACACCATATATTTT. It yields the protein CASSLRGISGNTIYF. V is TRBV5-1 and J is TRBJ1-3, with D unresolved. The CDR3 is 15 residues long. Trimming took 1 base from V and 0 from J, leaving 8 bases between them. CDR1 SGHRS and CDR2 YFSETQ come from the germline V gene.